This is a list of T cell receptor beta chains from one sample in a study of blood T cell repertoires in COVID-19. Clones were sequenced by immunoSEQ multiplex PCR, and TCRdb holds only the in-frame ones, with some missing. The profile covers some 490,000 clones, with 75% to 90% appearing a single time and 8% to 9.5% taken by the ten largest. The material sequenced was PBMCs or T cells enriched from blood (not recorded which). These receptors all come from a woman aged 55-70 years who had recovered from COVID-19. Each CDR3 is given with its conserved first and last residue. A D gene is named only where the DNA matches it firmly. Size is stated for part of the rows, as once, few or many counts, or as a class when the clone is expanded.

v_gene	abundance	j_gene	d_gene	CDR3nt	CDR3aa
TRBV2	NA	TRBJ1-5	NA	TGTGCCAGCAGTTGGAGTGTCGGGCAGCCCCAGCATTTT	CASSWSVGQPQHF
TRBV14	NA	TRBJ2-1	TRBD2	TGTGCCAGCAGTAGACTAGCGGAGACGATGCAGTTCTTC	CASSRLAETMQFF
TRBV4-2	NA	TRBJ1-1	NA	TGTGCCAGCAGCAGCGGTGACACTGAAGCTTTCTTT	CASSSGDTEAFF
TRBV24-1	NA	TRBJ1-5	TRBD1	TGTGCCACCAGTGATTGGGACAGGGGTTTTAGCAATCAGCCCCAGCATTTT	CATSDWDRGFSNQPQHF
TRBV6-2/TRBV6-3	NA	TRBJ1-1	TRBD1	TGTGCCAGCAGTTACCAGGGGGGCAACACTGAAGCTTTCTTT	CASSYQGGNTEAFF
TRBV12-3/TRBV12-4	NA	TRBJ1-6	NA	TGTGCCAGCAGTGTCAACAGTCTCTCACCCCTCCACTTT	CASSVNSLSPLHF
TRBV9	NA	TRBJ1-1	NA	TGTGCCAGCAGCGGAGGTACGGATGAAGCTTTCTTT	CASSGGTDEAFF
TRBV18	NA	TRBJ1-5	TRBD1	TGTGCCAGCTCTTCACGTAGGGGGCTCCATAGCAATCAGCCCCAGCATTTT	CASSSRRGLHSNQPQHF
TRBV7-7	NA	TRBJ2-3	TRBD1	TGTGCCAGCAGCGTGACAGGGGGCCTCACAGATACGCAGTATTTT	CASSVTGGLTDTQYF
TRBV27	NA	TRBJ2-1	TRBD1	TGTGCCACACACGGGACAGGGGGGTGGAATGAGCAGTTCTTC	CATHGTGGWNEQFF
TRBV24-1	NA	TRBJ1-5	TRBD1	TGTGCCACCAGTGGAGACAGGGGCCAGCCCCAGCATTTT	CATSGDRGQPQHF
TRBV6-5	few	TRBJ1-4	TRBD1	TGTGCCAGCAGTCGGACAGGGTCAGGGGTAAAACTGTTTTTT	CASSRTGSGVKLFF
TRBV29-1	NA	TRBJ2-3	NA	TGCAGCGTTGAAGAAGGGCGGGGACCAGATACGCAGTATTTT	CSVEEGRGPDTQYF
TRBV12-5	NA	TRBJ1-3	TRBD1	TGTGCTAGTGGTTTGACGACAGGGTCCTCTGGAAACACCATATATTTT	CASGLTTGSSGNTIYF
TRBV19	NA	TRBJ1-5	NA	TGTGCCAGTGCAGGAGACAGCTATCAGCCCCAGCATTTT	CASAGDSYQPQHF
TRBV10-2	NA	TRBJ1-4	NA	TGCGCCAGCAGTGAATGGGGGGGGACCGAAAAACTGTTTTTT	CASSEWGGTEKLFF
TRBV4-1	NA	TRBJ2-1	NA	TGCGCCAGCAGCCAAGATTGGGGCCGGAGCTCCTACAATGAGCAGTTCTTC	CASSQDWGRSSYNEQFF
TRBV20-1	NA	TRBJ2-5	NA	TGCAGTGTCTTCCAAGAGACCCAGTACTTC	CSVFQETQYF